This T cell receptor (beta chain) was recovered during a study of cytomegalovirus exposure and HLA in healthy donors. General observations from the study: Reports indicated that the classifier achieved high specificity and sensitivity in diagnosing cytomegalovirus status. It emerged from a later analysis that several of the most significant clusters appeared to be linked to common viral pathogens.

The CDR3 spans 14 residues. Looked up from germline, CDR1 is SGHRS and CDR2 is YFSETQ. V trimming: 4 bases; J trimming: 5 bases; junction bases outside the gene matches: 8. As to this clone: Its antigen remains unidentified.

This PCR relied on a set of 60 Vbeta primers and 13 Jbeta primers. Sequencing was performed with immunoSEQ multiplex PCR; in TCRdb, only in-frame clones are kept and a portion is missing. This table holds about 180,000 clones, 82% found once. The TCR originated in a man in his forties in good health and CMV-seronegative. Specimen: PBMCs. V gene TRBV5-1 combines with J gene TRBJ2-5; 7 nucleotides agree with TRBD2. The CDR3 spells CASSLGLDKETQYF. The CDR3, as DNA: TGCGCCAGCAGCCTCGGACTAGATAAGGAGACCCAGTACTTC.